This TCR beta chain is drawn from a study of blood T cell repertoires in COVID-19. Authors' analysis steps: Scientists estimated how many nucleated cells there were by amplifying reference gene primers. Profiled with immunoSEQ multiplex PCR; TCRdb holds only in-frame clones, not every one. V and J calls and clone size are those listed in that table; D and trimming were worked out from the DNA. The profile shows approximately 270,000 clones, approximately 83% of them singletons. Cohorts were determined from participant-reported clinical history. The CDR3 contains 12 residues. The germline gives CDR1 SGHAT, CDR2 FQNNGV. V shed 0 bases and J shed 10 bases, with 6 bases lying between them.

This TCR came from a woman in her 50s who had recovered from COVID-19. The rearrangement uses TRBV11-2 and TRBJ1-4; D ambiguous. Sample: PBMCs or T cells enriched from blood (not recorded which). CDR3: CASSLEVGKLFF. DNA for the CDR3: TGTGCCAGCAGCTTAGAGGTCGGAAAACTGTTTTTT.